The rows below give T cell receptor beta chains drawn from one sample of a study of blood T cell repertoires in COVID-19. TCRdb's copy holds only in-frame clones and misses some; the assay was immunoSEQ multiplex PCR. The table lists roughly 240,000 clones, approximately 86% of them singletons. Sequencing input: PBMCs or T cells enriched from blood (not recorded which). Receptors were obtained from a woman in her 30s with acute COVID-19. CDR3s include the opening cysteine and the closing phenylalanine or tryptophan.

V gene,CDR3 length,J gene,CDR3 protein
TRBV18,12,TRBJ1-1,CASQMMDTEAFF
TRBV11-2,15,TRBJ2-1,CASSGVRGAGHEQFF
TRBV6-5,12,TRBJ1-2,CASRQVGYGYTF
TRBV6-2/TRBV6-3,15,TRBJ1-5,CASSYGEATNQPQHF
TRBV7-9,13,TRBJ1-1,CASLGQGNTEAFF
TRBV19,14,TRBJ2-6,CASTGGSGANVLTF
TRBV30,13,TRBJ2-1,CAWSAGGPNEQFF
TRBV5-1,17,TRBJ2-2,CASSFTGISRNTGELFF
TRBV10-1,14,TRBJ2-3,CASSLAAHTDTQYF
TRBV30,16,TRBJ1-2,CAWRQPGGEWGYGYTF
TRBV6-6,18,TRBJ1-6,CASSQRGGRGAYNSPLHF